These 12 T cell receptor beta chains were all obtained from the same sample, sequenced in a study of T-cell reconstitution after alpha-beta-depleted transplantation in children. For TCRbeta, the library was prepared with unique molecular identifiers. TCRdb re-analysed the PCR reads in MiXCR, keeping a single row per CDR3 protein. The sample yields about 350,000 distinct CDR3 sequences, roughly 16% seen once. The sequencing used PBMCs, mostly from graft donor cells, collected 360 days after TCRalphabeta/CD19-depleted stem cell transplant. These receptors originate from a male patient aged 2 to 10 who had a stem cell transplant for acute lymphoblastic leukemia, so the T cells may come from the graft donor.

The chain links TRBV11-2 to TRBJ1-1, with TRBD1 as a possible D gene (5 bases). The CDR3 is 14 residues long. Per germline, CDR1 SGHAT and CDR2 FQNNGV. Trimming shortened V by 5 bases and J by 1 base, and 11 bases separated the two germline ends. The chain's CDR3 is CASSPPGPNTEAFF. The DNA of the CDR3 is TGTGCCAGCAGCCCGCCGGGGCCGAACACTGAAGCTTTCTTT.

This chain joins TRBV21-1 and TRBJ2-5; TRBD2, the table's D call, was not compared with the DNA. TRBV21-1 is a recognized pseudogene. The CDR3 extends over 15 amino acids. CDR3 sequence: CASSILAGVQETQYF. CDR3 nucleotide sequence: TGTGCCAGCAGCATACTAGCGGGGGTCCAAGAGACCCAGTACTTC.

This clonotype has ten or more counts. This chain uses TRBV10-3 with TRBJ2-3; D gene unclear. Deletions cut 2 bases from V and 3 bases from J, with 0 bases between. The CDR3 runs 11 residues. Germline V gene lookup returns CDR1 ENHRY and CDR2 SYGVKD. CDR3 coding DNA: TGTGCCATCAGTGAGACAGATACGCAGTATTTT. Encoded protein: CAISETDTQYF.

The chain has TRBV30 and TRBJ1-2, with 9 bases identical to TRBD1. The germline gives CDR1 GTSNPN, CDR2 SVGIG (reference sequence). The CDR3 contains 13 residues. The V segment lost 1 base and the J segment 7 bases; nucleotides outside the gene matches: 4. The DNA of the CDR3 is TGTGCCTGGAGTGCGGACAGGGGTTCTGGCTACACCTTC. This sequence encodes CAWSADRGSGYTF.

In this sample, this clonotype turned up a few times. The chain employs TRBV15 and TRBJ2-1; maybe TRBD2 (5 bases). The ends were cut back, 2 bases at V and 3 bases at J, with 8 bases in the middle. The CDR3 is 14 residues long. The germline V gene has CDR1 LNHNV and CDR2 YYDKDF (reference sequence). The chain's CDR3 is CATSRHRGYNEQFF. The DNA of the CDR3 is TGTGCCACCAGCAGACACCGGGGCTACAATGAGCAGTTCTTC.

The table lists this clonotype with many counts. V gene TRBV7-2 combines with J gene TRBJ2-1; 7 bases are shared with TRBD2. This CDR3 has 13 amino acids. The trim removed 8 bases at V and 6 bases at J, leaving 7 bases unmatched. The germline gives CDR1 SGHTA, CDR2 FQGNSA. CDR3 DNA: TGTGCCAGCGGAGGCCCTAGCGGCAATGAGCAGTTCTTC. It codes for CASGGPSGNEQFF. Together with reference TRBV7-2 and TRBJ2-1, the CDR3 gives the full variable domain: GAGVSQSPSNKVTEKGKDVELRCDPISGHTALYWYRQSLGQGLEFLIYFQGNSAPDKSGLPSDRFSAERTGGSVSTLTIQRTQQEDSAVYLCASGGPSGNEQFFGPGTRLTVL.

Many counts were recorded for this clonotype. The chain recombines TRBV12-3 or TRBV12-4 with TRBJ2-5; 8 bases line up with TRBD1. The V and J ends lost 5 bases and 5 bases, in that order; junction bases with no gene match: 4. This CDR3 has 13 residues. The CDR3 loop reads CASSPGQGETQYF. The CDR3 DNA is TGTGCCAGCAGTCCTGGACAGGGCGAGACCCAGTACTTC.

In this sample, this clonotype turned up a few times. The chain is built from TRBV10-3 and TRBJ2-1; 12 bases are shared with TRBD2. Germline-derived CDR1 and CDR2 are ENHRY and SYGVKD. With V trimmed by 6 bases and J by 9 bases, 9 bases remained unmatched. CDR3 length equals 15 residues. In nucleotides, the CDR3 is TGTGCCATCAGCCTAGCGGGAGGGAGTTGGGGTGAGCAGTTCTTC. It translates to CAISLAGGSWGEQFF.

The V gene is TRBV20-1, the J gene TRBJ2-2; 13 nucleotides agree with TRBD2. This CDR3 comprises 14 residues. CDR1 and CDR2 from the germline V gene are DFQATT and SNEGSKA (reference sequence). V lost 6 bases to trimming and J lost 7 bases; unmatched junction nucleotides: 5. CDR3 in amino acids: CSARTSGSGGELFF. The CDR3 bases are TGCAGTGCGCGGACTAGCGGGAGCGGCGGGGAGCTGTTTTTT.

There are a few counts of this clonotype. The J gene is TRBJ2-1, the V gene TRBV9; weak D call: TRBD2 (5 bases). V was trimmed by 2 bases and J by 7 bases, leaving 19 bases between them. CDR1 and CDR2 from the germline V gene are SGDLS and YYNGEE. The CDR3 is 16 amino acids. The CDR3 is CASSVSPDPRENEQFF. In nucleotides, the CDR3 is TGTGCCAGCAGCGTGTCGCCCGACCCGAGGGAGAATGAGCAGTTCTTC. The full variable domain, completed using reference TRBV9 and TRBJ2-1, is DSGVTQTPKHLITATGQRVTLRCSPRSGDLSVYWYQQSLDQGLQFLIQYYNGEERAKGNILERFSAQQFPDLHSELNLSSLELGDSALYFCASSVSPDPRENEQFFGPGTRLTVL.

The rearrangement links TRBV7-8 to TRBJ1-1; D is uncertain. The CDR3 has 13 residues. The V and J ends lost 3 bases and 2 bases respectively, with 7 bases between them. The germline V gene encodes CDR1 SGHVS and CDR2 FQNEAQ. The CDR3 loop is CASSFEINTEAFF. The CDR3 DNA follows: TGTGCCAGCAGCTTCGAGATTAACACTGAAGCTTTCTTT.

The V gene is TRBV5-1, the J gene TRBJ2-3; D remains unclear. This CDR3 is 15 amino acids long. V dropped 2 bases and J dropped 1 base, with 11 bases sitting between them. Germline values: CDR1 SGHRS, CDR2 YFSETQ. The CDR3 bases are TGCGCCAGCAGCTTAGGGCAGTGGGGCACAGATACGCAGTATTTT. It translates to CASSLGQWGTDTQYF.